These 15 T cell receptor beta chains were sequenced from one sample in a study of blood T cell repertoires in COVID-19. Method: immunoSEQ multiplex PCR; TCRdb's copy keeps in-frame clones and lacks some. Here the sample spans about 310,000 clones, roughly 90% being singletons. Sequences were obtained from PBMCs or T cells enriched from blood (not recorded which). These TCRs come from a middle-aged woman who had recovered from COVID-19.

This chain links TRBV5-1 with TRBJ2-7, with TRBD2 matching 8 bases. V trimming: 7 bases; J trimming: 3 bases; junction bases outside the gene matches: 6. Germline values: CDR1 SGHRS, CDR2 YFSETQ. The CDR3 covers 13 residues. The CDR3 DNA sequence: TGCGCCAGCTTCAGCGGGAGCAACTACGAGCAGTACTTC. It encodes CASFSGSNYEQYF.

In DNA, the CDR3 is TGTGCCAGCAGTTATAGGCGGGAGGTGGCCACTGAAGCTTTCTTT. This encodes CASSYRREVATEAFF. The genes are TRBV6-2 or TRBV6-3 and TRBJ1-1, with unresolved D. This CDR3 has 15 amino acids. Trimming left V 3 bases short and J 4 bases short, with 15 bases between. The germline V gene encodes CDR1 MNHEY and CDR2 SVGEGT.

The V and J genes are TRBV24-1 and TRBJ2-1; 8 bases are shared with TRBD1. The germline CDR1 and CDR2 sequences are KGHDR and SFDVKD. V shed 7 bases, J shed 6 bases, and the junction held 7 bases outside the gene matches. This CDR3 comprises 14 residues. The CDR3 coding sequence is TGTGCCACCAGAACCGGGACAGGTCTCAATGAGCAGTTCTTC. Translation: CATRTGTGLNEQFF.

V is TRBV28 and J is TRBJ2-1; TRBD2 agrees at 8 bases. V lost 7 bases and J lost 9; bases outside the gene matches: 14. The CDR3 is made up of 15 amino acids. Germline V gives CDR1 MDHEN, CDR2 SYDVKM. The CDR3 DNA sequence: TGTGCCAGCACGGAATCCGGGACTAGAGGGAGTGAGCAGTTCTTC. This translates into CASTESGTRGSEQFF.

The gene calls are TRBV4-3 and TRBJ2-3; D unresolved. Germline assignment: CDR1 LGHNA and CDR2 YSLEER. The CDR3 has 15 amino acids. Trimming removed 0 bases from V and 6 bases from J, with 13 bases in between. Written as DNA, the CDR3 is TGCGCCAGCAGCCAAGAATTCGGCGGCCTTGATACGCAGTATTTT. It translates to CASSQEFGGLDTQYF.

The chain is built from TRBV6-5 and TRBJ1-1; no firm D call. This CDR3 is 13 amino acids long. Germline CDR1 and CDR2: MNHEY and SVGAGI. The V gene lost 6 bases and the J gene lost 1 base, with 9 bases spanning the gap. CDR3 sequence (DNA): TGTGCCAGCAGAAACGAGGGGAACACTGAAGCTTTCTTT. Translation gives CASRNEGNTEAFF.

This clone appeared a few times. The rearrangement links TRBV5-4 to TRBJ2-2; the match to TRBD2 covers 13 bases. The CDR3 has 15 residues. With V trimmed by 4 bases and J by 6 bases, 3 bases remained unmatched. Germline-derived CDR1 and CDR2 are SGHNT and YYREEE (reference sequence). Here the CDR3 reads CASSPGLAGSGELFF. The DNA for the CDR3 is TGTGCCAGCAGCCCGGGACTAGCGGGATCCGGGGAGCTGTTTTTT.

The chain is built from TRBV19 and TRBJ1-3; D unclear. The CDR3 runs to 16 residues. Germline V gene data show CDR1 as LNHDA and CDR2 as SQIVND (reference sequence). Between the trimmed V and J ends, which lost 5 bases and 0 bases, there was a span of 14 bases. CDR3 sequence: CASSVLLSSSGNTIYF. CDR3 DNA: TGTGCCAGTAGTGTCCTGCTCTCCAGCTCTGGAAACACCATATATTTT.

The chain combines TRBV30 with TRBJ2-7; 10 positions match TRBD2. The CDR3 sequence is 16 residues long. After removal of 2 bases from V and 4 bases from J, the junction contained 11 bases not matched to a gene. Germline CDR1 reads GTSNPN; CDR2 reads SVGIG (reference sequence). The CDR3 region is CAWSRRGLALEYEQYF. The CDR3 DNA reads TGTGCCTGGAGTAGGAGGGGACTAGCGCTTGAATACGAGCAGTACTTC. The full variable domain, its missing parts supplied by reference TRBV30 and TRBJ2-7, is SQTIHQWPATLVQPVGSPLSLECTVEGTSNPNLYWYRQAAGRGLQLLFYSVGIGQISSEVPQNLSASRPQDRQFILSSKKLLLSDSGFYLCAWSRRGLALEYEQYFGPGTRLTVT.

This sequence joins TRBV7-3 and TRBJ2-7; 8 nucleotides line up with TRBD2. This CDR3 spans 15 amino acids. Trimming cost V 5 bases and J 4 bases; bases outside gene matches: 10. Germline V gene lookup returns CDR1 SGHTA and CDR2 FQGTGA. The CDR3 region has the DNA TGTGCCAGCAGCGCAAATAGCGGGGCGCAGTACGAGCAGTACTTC. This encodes CASSANSGAQYEQYF.

CDR3 region: CASSSTGSTEAFF. As DNA, the CDR3 is TGTGCCAGCAGCTCGACGGGGTCCACTGAAGCTTTCTTT. The chain is built from TRBV28 and TRBJ1-1; D not certain. The germline V gene has CDR1 MDHEN and CDR2 SYDVKM. Trimming shortened V by 6 bases and J by 4 bases, and 12 bases separated the two germline ends. The CDR3 consists of 13 residues.

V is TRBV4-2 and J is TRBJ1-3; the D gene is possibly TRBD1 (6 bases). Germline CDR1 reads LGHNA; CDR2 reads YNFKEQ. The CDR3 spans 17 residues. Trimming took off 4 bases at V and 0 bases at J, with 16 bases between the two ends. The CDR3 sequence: CASSRRQDFSSGNTIYF. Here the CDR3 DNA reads TGTGCCAGCAGCCGCCGACAGGATTTTAGCTCTGGAAACACCATATATTTT.

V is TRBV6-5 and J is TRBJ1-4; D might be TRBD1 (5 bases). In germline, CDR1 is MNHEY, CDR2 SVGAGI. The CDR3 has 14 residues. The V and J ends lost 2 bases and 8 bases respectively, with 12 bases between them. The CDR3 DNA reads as TGTGCCAGCAGTTACGGGCAGGGTGGGGAAAAACTGTTTTTT. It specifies CASSYGQGGEKLFF.

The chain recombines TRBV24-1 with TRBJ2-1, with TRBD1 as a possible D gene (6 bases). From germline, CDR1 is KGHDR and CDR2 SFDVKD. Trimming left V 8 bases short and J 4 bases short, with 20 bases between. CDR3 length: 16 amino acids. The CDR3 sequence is CATMGADATGYNEQFF. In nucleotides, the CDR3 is TGTGCCACCATGGGGGCGGACGCAACGGGGTACAATGAGCAGTTCTTC.

The CDR3 spells CASSIGPGGPNEKLFF. DNA of the CDR3: TGTGCCAGTAGTATTGGGCCAGGGGGCCCTAATGAAAAACTGTTTTTT. J is TRBJ1-4 and V is TRBV19; 8 bases are shared with TRBD1. Germline V gene data show CDR1 as LNHDA and CDR2 as SQIVND (reference sequence). Trimming at V came to 3 bases and at J to 3 bases, leaving 6 bases not matched to a gene. This CDR3 region has 16 residues.